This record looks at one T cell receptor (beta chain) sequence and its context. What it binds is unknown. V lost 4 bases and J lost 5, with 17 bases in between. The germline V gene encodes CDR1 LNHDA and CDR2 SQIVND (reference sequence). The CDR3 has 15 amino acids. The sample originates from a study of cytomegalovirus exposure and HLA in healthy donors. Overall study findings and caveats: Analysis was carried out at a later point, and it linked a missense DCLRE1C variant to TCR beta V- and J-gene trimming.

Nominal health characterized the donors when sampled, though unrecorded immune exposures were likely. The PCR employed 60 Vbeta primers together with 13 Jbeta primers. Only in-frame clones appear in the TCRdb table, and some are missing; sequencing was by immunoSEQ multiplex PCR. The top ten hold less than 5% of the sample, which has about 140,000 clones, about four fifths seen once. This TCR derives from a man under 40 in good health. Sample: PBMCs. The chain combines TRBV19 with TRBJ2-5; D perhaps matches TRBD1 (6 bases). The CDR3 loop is CASSNRDQGWETQYF. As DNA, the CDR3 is TGTGCCAGTAGTAACCGGGACCAGGGGTGGGAGACCCAGTACTTC.